This T cell receptor (beta chain) was captured in a study of T cell repertoires in cytomegalovirus infection. Study background: Both a matching HLA type and CMV infection were indicated by public TCR beta signatures. Study-level results: People with CMV and the relevant HLA were identified by cumulative public TCR beta family frequency.

This clonotype was counted a few times. What it binds is not known. Using its own MiXCR run on the reads, TCRdb lists one record per CDR3 protein. The data contain roughly 140,000 distinct CDR3 sequences, around 24% of them seen just once; the ten biggest clones take up approximately 11%. The sequenced sample consisted of PBMCs. This sequence was found in a human donor in good health (CMV status not recorded). Some clones in this sample may be carry-over from other donors' samples.

In DNA, the CDR3 is TGTGCTGGCGGGACAGACCAGTACAATGAGCAGTTCTTC. The encoded protein is CAGGTDQYNEQFF. The chain joins TRBV6-2 or TRBV6-3 to TRBJ2-1, with D possibly being TRBD1 (7 bases). The CDR3 covers 13 residues. The germline V gene has CDR1 MNHEY and CDR2 SVGEGT.